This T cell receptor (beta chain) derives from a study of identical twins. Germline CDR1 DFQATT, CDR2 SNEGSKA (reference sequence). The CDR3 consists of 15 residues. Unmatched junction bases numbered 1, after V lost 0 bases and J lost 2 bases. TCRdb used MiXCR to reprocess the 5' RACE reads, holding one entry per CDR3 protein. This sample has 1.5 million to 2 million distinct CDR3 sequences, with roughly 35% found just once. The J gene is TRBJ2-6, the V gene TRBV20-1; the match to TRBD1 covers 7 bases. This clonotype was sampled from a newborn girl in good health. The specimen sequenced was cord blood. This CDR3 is CSARDTGAGANVLTF. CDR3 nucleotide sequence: TGCAGTGCTAGAGATACAGGGGCTGGGGCCAACGTCCTGACTTTC.